What follows are 29 T cell receptor beta chains derived from one specimen sequenced in a study of vaccination and CD4 T cells after COVID-19. Their antigens are not known. At the Johns Hopkins FTIC core, DNA taken from cultured CD4+ T cells was sequenced by way of the Oncomine TCR Beta short-read assay. TCRdb itself ran the PCR reads through MiXCR, one entry per CDR3 protein. The sample lists 20,000 to 25,000 distinct CDR3 sequences, nearly 50% occurring once. Treatment described: roughly nine-day PBMC culture with coronavirus spike peptide pools or control peptides (ViraFEST assay). Sequencing was performed on CD4+ T cells from blood, cultured in vitro. These receptors originate from a human donor who had recovered from COVID-19.

This chain connects TRBV20-1 to TRBJ2-1; TRBD2 agrees at 8 bases. Germline CDR1 and CDR2: DFQATT and SNEGSKA (reference sequence). The length of the CDR3 is 16 residues. Trimming at V came to 3 bases and at J to 0 bases, leaving 7 bases not matched to a gene. The CDR3 sequence is CSASRLAISSYNEQFF. The CDR3 nucleotides read TGCAGTGCTAGTCGACTAGCGATAAGCTCCTACAATGAGCAGTTCTTC.

The chain uses TRBV18 and TRBJ1-2; TRBD1 agrees at 7 bases. Per germline, CDR1 KGHSH and CDR2 LQKENI. The CDR3 extends over 16 amino acids. The V and J ends lost 6 bases and 3 bases, in that order; junction bases with no gene match: 13. The CDR3 bases are TGTGCCAGCTCCCAATCGTACAGGGGAGAGGACTATGGCTACACCTTC. Translation: CASSQSYRGEDYGYTF.

The CDR3 coding sequence is TGTGCCAGCAGCTCCTCGACTACTAGCACAGATACGCAGTATTTT. It encodes CASSSSTTSTDTQYF. V gene TRBV7-3 combines with J gene TRBJ2-3, with D maybe TRBD2 (5 bases). CDR1 is SGHTA and CDR2 is FQGTGA in the germline V gene. V lost 4 bases to trimming and J lost 0 bases, with 11 bases between them. The CDR3 sequence is 15 residues long.

The chain is built from TRBV11-1 and TRBJ1-4, with 7 positions matching TRBD1. Germline values: CDR1 SGHAT, CDR2 FQDESV (reference sequence). Unmatched junction bases numbered 11, after V lost 5 bases and J lost 8 bases. The CDR3 spans 15 residues. The CDR3 is CASSTSQGPGEKLFF. CDR3 coding DNA: TGTGCCAGCAGCACCTCACAGGGGCCGGGGGAAAAACTGTTTTTT.

This clonotype was seen only a few times. The chain employs TRBV20-1 and TRBJ1-2; D might be TRBD1 (6 bases). Between the trimmed V and J ends, which lost 6 bases and 2 bases, there was a span of 13 bases. Germline CDR1 and CDR2: DFQATT and SNEGSKA (reference sequence). The CDR3 extends over 13 amino acids. As DNA, the CDR3 is TGCAGTGCGAAACAGGGAGGGAACTATGGCTACACCTTC. Amino acid sequence: CSAKQGGNYGYTF.

Only a few counts were recorded for this clonotype. V gene TRBV27 combines with J gene TRBJ1-6; D unresolved. V was cut by 2 bases and J by 0 bases, with 11 bases left in between. CDR1 is MNHEY and CDR2 is SMNVEV in the germline V gene (reference sequence). The length of the CDR3 is 17 residues. CDR3 sequence: CASSLLWDRSYNSPLHF. The CDR3 DNA reads TGTGCCAGCAGTTTACTTTGGGATCGCTCCTATAATTCACCCCTCCACTTT.

CDR3 sequence (DNA): TGTGCCAGCAGCTTAGCGAGGGGCGGGTCAGAGACCCAGTACTTC. The encoded protein is CASSLARGGSETQYF. The gene calls are TRBV7-9 and TRBJ2-5; D possibly matches TRBD1 or TRBD2 (5 bases each). V lost 0 bases and J 4 bases, leaving 12 bases between the germline ends. Germline CDR1 and CDR2: SEHNR and FQNEAQ (reference sequence). The CDR3 loop spans 15 amino acids. The variable domain in full, completed from reference TRBV7-9 and TRBJ2-5, reads DTGVSQNPRHKITKRGQNVTFRCDPISEHNRLYWYRQTLGQGPEFLTYFQNEAQLEKSRLLSDRFSAERPKGSFSTLEIQRTEQGDSAMYLCASSLARGGSETQYFGPGTRLLVL.

The V call is TRBV10-1, the J call TRBJ2-7, with D possibly being TRBD1 (6 bases). Germline values: CDR1 WNHNN, CDR2 SYGVQD (reference sequence). The ends were cut back, 6 bases at V and 2 bases at J, with 11 bases in the middle. The CDR3 length is 13 residues. CDR3 DNA: TGCGCCAGCAGGGGGGACAAAACCTACGAGCAGTACTTC. Its protein product is CASRGDKTYEQYF.

V is TRBV7-8 and J is TRBJ2-2; the D gene is possibly TRBD2 (6 bases). Germline CDR1 SGHVS, CDR2 FQNEAQ. V was clipped by 4 bases and J by 1 base, with 7 bases between them. The CDR3 has 14 amino acids. DNA of the CDR3: TGTGCCAGCAGCTCGCGGGAGAACACCGGGGAGCTGTTTTTT. Its translation: CASSSRENTGELFF.

This clonotype was seen a few times. V gene TRBV7-2 combines with J gene TRBJ2-7; 7 bases fit TRBD1. Germline CDR1 is SGHTA and CDR2 is FQGNSA. The ends lost 5 bases at V and 4 bases at J; junction bases unmatched: 5. The CDR3 has 13 residues. CDR3: CASSPDRRYEQYF. CDR3 sequence (DNA): TGTGCCAGCAGCCCGGACAGGAGATACGAGCAGTACTTC.

The chain carries TRBV28 and TRBJ1-2, with D tentatively TRBD1 (6 bases). The ends were cut back, 10 bases at V and 6 bases at J, with 18 bases in the middle. CDR3 length: 13 residues. Germline V gene lookup returns CDR1 MDHEN and CDR2 SYDVKM. The CDR3 sequence: CATPGSGAHGYTF. The CDR3 coding sequence is TGTGCCACCCCAGGTTCGGGGGCGCATGGCTACACCTTC.

This chain connects TRBV30 to TRBJ1-5; D is unclear. The CDR3 has 13 residues. The V end lost 0 bases, the J end lost 5 bases, and 8 bases lay between the germline ends. Germline CDR1 and CDR2: GTSNPN and SVGIG (reference sequence). The CDR3 is CAWSVQRHQPQHF. The CDR3 DNA follows: TGTGCCTGGAGTGTACAAAGGCATCAGCCCCAGCATTTT.

The rearrangement uses TRBV2 and TRBJ1-1, with D possibly matching TRBD1 (5 bases). From germline, CDR1 is SNHLY and CDR2 FYNNEI. The ends were cut back, 4 bases at V and 0 bases at J, with 9 bases in the middle. The CDR3 sequence is 14 residues long. Here the CDR3 DNA reads TGTGCCAGCAGTGTGGGACGGATGAACACTGAAGCTTTCTTT. Translation: CASSVGRMNTEAFF.

The chain links TRBV11-3 to TRBJ1-1; D perhaps matches TRBD1 (6 bases). The CDR3 consists of 15 residues. Germline V CDR1 and CDR2: SGHNT, YENEEA. V lost 0 bases to trimming and J lost 5 bases, with 13 bases between them. As DNA, the CDR3 is TGTGCCAGCAGCTTAGAAACGGGGGCAGGGACTGAAGCTTTCTTT. It specifies CASSLETGAGTEAFF.

The chain carries TRBV12-3 or TRBV12-4 and TRBJ1-1; 9 positions agree with TRBD1. The CDR3 covers 14 residues. The J segment lost 6 bases and the V segment lost 7 bases, leaving 9 bases of the junction unmatched. The CDR3 here is CASNFRDRVPEAFF. In nucleotides, the CDR3 is TGTGCCAGCAACTTCCGGGACAGGGTACCTGAAGCTTTCTTT.

This chain connects TRBV27 to TRBJ2-7; 11 positions match TRBD1. V was clipped by 3 bases and J by 6 bases; unmatched bases: 4. CDR3 length: 14 amino acids. CDR1 is MNHEY, CDR2 SMNVEV, per germline (reference sequence). CDR3 nucleotides: TGTGCCAGCAGTTTCCGGGACAGGGGGGGCGAGCAGTACTTC. Amino acid sequence: CASSFRDRGGEQYF.

The genes are TRBV27 and TRBJ1-1, with 10 bases fitting TRBD1. V lost 6 bases to trimming and J lost 0 bases; unmatched junction nucleotides: 4. The CDR3 runs to 15 residues. The germline CDR1 and CDR2 sequences are MNHEY and SMNVEV (reference sequence). This CDR3 reads CASRRDRGMNTEAFF. The CDR3, as DNA: TGTGCCAGCAGGAGGGACAGGGGTATGAACACTGAAGCTTTCTTT.

The chain employs TRBV12-3 or TRBV12-4 and TRBJ1-5, with D perhaps TRBD1 (5 bases). This CDR3 contains 15 residues. Trimming pared 8 bases from V and 6 bases from J, leaving 20 bases between. In DNA, the CDR3 is TGTGCCAGCGGGTCCCACGGCAGGGAGGCTCAGCCCCAGCATTTT. This translates into CASGSHGREAQPQHF.

The rearrangement joins TRBV6-1 to TRBJ1-2; D perhaps matches TRBD1 (6 bases). Germline assignment: CDR1 MNHNS and CDR2 SASEGT. The CDR3 has 13 residues. The V gene lost 6 bases and the J gene lost 7 bases, with 15 bases spanning the gap. CDR3 loop: CASRSRGAGGYTF. For the CDR3, the DNA is TGTGCCAGCAGGTCTCGGGGGGCAGGTGGCTACACCTTC.

The count of this clonotype is one. This chain joins TRBV29-1 and TRBJ1-2, with TRBD1 matching 10 bases. Germline loops: CDR1 SQVTM, CDR2 ANQGSEA. J lost 5 bases, V lost 3 bases, and 3 bases had no gene match. The CDR3 sequence is 13 residues long. CDR3 sequence: CSVDLGQGYGYTF. The CDR3 region has the DNA TGCAGCGTTGACTTGGGACAGGGGTATGGCTACACCTTC. Supplemented by reference TRBV29-1 and TRBJ1-2, the full variable domain reads SAVISQKPSRDICQRGTSLTIQCQVDSQVTMMFWYRQQPGQSLTLIATANQGSEATYESGFVIDKFPISRPNLTFSTLTVSNMSPEDSSIYLCSVDLGQGYGYTFGSGTRLTVV.

The V and J genes are TRBV7-3 and TRBJ2-5; 7 bases fit TRBD2. The CDR3 is made up of 13 amino acids. V lost 2 bases to trimming and J lost 3 bases; unmatched junction nucleotides: 0. Per the germline V gene, CDR1 is SGHTA and CDR2 is FQGTGA. The CDR3 DNA reads as TGTGCCAGCAGCTTACTAGCGGAAGAGACCCAGTACTTC. It encodes CASSLLAEETQYF.

V usage is TRBV7-9 and J usage is TRBJ1-5, with 9 nucleotides matching TRBD1. The J segment lost 2 bases and the V segment lost 5 bases, leaving 13 bases of the junction unmatched. The CDR3 spans 18 residues. Germline assignment: CDR1 SEHNR and CDR2 FQNEAQ (reference sequence). The CDR3 DNA follows: TGTGCCAGCAGCCCGGGGGGGACAGGGACCTTTCGCAATCAGCCCCAGCATTTT. It translates to CASSPGGTGTFRNQPQHF. Supplemented by reference TRBV7-9 and TRBJ1-5, the full variable domain reads DTGVSQNPRHKITKRGQNVTFRCDPISEHNRLYWYRQTLGQGPEFLTYFQNEAQLEKSRLLSDRFSAERPKGSFSTLEIQRTEQGDSAMYLCASSPGGTGTFRNQPQHFGDGTRLSIL.

J is TRBJ2-7 and V is TRBV6-1; D is perhaps TRBD1 (6 bases). The CDR3 has 15 amino acids. Germline V gene lookup returns CDR1 MNHNS and CDR2 SASEGT. V was pared by 6 bases and J by 7 bases, with 22 bases between. The CDR3 DNA reads as TGTGCCAGCAGGCCTACAGGGAACGCCCCGGGGGAGCAGTACTTC. It yields the protein CASRPTGNAPGEQYF.

This chain connects TRBV9 to TRBJ2-1, with 8 bases identical to TRBD2. The V segment lost 4 bases and the J segment 9 bases; nucleotides outside the gene matches: 12. Germline V gene data show CDR1 as SGDLS and CDR2 as YYNGEE. This CDR3 contains 15 residues. The CDR3: CASSLLSAGESEQFF. CDR3 DNA: TGTGCCAGCAGCCTCCTATCAGCGGGAGAGAGTGAGCAGTTCTTC.

With regard to this clonotype: In this CDR3 the conserved last residue, phenylalanine or tryptophan, is missing, so a read error is likely. The CDR3 sequence is CASSEQRDTEAFL. CDR3 coding DNA: TGTGCCAGCAGCGAGCAGAGGGACACTGAAGCTTTCTTA. The chain joins TRBV6-1 to TRBJ1-1; no clear D gene. Trimming left V 6 bases short and J 3 bases short, with 11 bases between. Germline V gene data show CDR1 as MNHNS and CDR2 as SASEGT. This CDR3 has 13 residues.

The chain links TRBV30 to TRBJ1-6; the D gene is possibly TRBD1 (6 bases). The germline V gene has CDR1 GTSNPN and CDR2 SVGIG (reference sequence). V was cut by 2 bases and J by 7 bases, with 15 bases left in between. The CDR3 sequence is 15 residues long. The CDR3 protein is CAWSTLGGRNSPLHF. The CDR3 DNA follows: TGTGCCTGGAGTACCCTCGGGGGGCGGAATTCACCCCTCCACTTT.

V is TRBV6-1 and J is TRBJ2-1; TRBD1 matches 9 bases. The CDR3 is made up of 12 amino acids. Germline CDR1 is MNHNS and CDR2 is SASEGT. J lost 15 bases, V lost 5 bases, and 8 bases had no gene match. CDR3 in DNA: TGTGCCAGCAGTCCCGGGACAGGGCTGGCGTTCTTC. Amino acid sequence: CASSPGTGLAFF.

This clonotype came up a few times. The chain has TRBV6-1 and TRBJ1-3; maybe TRBD1 (6 bases). CDR1 and CDR2 from the germline V gene are MNHNS and SASEGT. Trimming took off 6 bases at V and 0 bases at J, with 12 bases between the two ends. The length of the CDR3 is 15 residues. In nucleotides, the CDR3 is TGTGCCAGCAGGCGACAGGAACCCTCTGGAAACACCATATATTTT. Translated, it gives CASRRQEPSGNTIYF.

This clonotype turned up a few times. The chain has TRBV20-1 and TRBJ2-5; 9 positions agree with TRBD2. Germline V CDR1 and CDR2: DFQATT, SNEGSKA (reference sequence). The CDR3 sequence is 15 residues long. V lost 3 bases to trimming and J lost 1 base; unmatched junction nucleotides: 6. CDR3: CSARAATSGQETQYF. CDR3 nucleotide sequence: TGCAGTGCTAGGGCAGCGACTAGCGGCCAAGAGACCCAGTACTTC.